This T cell receptor (beta chain) comes out of a study of blood T cell repertoires in COVID-19. At the level of the study: The United States, Italy and Spain supplied acute and convalescent COVID-19 samples. Sources were T cells, B-cell-depleted T cells, or PBMCs; the material itself was cDNA or gDNA.

Under the authors' procedure: Estimates of nucleated cell counts were drawn from the amplification of reference gene primers. The table came from immunoSEQ multiplex PCR; TCRdb's copy has only in-frame clones and leaves some out. V, J and clone size were drawn from that table, and D and trimming were deduced from the DNA. The profile covers about 100,000 clones, with approximately 70% appearing a single time and about 1.8% taken by the ten largest. V lost 7 bases, J lost 4 bases, and 10 bases stayed unmatched. Germline CDR1 reads MNHEY; CDR2 reads SVGAGI. CDR3 length: 15 amino acids. The sample comprised peripheral blood. The sequence came from a woman between 35 and 50 years old with acute or convalescent COVID-19. This sequence joins TRBV6-5 and TRBJ2-3; TRBD2 agrees at 8 bases. The CDR3 DNA sequence: TGTGCCAGCACCCACCCGGGACTAGACGCAGATACGCAGTATTTT. Translating gives CASTHPGLDADTQYF.